The 6 T cell receptor beta chains below were found in one sample sequenced in a study of blood T cell repertoires in COVID-19. Assay used: immunoSEQ multiplex PCR; TCRdb lists only in-frame clones, some missing. This sample has 300,000 to 450,000 clones, with 88% found just once. The sequencing sample was made of PBMCs or T cells enriched from blood (not recorded which). Receptor source: a young woman who had recovered from COVID-19.

The chain has TRBV11-3 and TRBJ2-7, with TRBD1 matching over 12 bases. The CDR3 extends over 15 amino acids. Germline trimming cut 1 base from V and 5 bases from J; bases unmatched to any gene: 3. Germline V gene sequence: CDR1 SGHNT, CDR2 YENEEA. CDR3 sequence reads: CASSLGGTGGDEQYF. CDR3 coding DNA: TGTGCCAGCAGCTTAGGGGGGACAGGGGGCGACGAGCAGTACTTC.

In its sample, this clone was seen once. The chain recombines TRBV9 with TRBJ2-2, with 8 bases fitting TRBD1. Trimming took 4 bases from V and 5 from J; bases not matched to a gene: 13. CDR3 length equals 17 residues. Germline CDR1 SGDLS, CDR2 YYNGEE. The CDR3 protein is CASSTQSQGARTGELFF. The CDR3 DNA is TGTGCCAGCAGCACCCAGAGCCAGGGGGCGCGTACCGGGGAGCTGTTTTTT.

The V gene is TRBV28, the J gene TRBJ1-5; TRBD1 matches at 8 bases. The germline gives CDR1 MDHEN, CDR2 SYDVKM. This CDR3 has 14 residues. The junction had 3 bases not matched to a gene; V was cut back by 3 bases and J by 5 bases. This chain's CDR3 is CASSLDRVDQPQHF. The CDR3 coding sequence is TGTGCCAGCAGTTTGGACAGGGTTGATCAGCCCCAGCATTTT. The variable domain in full, with the rest retrieved from reference TRBV28 and TRBJ1-5, is DVKVTQSSRYLVKRTGEKVFLECVQDMDHENMFWYRQDPGLGLRLIYFSYDVKMKEKGDIPEGYSVSREKKERFSLILESASTNQTSMYLCASSLDRVDQPQHFGDGTRLSIL.

The rearrangement joins TRBV6-5 to TRBJ1-2, with 8 bases that match TRBD1. Germline trimming cut 3 bases from V and 8 bases from J; bases unmatched to any gene: 8. This CDR3 is 14 amino acids long. Germline assignment: CDR1 MNHEY and CDR2 SVGAGI. CDR3 protein: CASSYQGANQGYTF. The CDR3 DNA reads as TGTGCCAGCAGTTATCAGGGGGCGAATCAGGGCTACACCTTC.

The V gene is TRBV15, the J gene TRBJ1-4, with TRBD1 matching over 7 bases. CDR3 length equals 15 residues. The germline V gene has CDR1 LNHNV and CDR2 YYDKDF (reference sequence). J lost 8 bases, V lost 4 bases, and 10 bases had no gene match. The CDR3 DNA follows: TGTGCCACCAGCATACGATCGGACAGGTCGGAAAAACTGTTTTTT. Its translation is CATSIRSDRSEKLFF. Filled out from reference TRBV15 and TRBJ1-4, the complete variable domain reads DAMVIQNPRYQVTQFGKPVTLSCSQTLNHNVMYWYQQKSSQAPKLLFHYYDKDFNNEADTPDNFQSRRPNTSFCFLDIRSPGLGDTAMYLCATSIRSDRSEKLFFGSGTQLSVL.

J is TRBJ1-5 and V is TRBV27, with 9 bases identical to TRBD1. The CDR3 extends over 17 amino acids. Germline CDR1 MNHEY, CDR2 SMNVEV (reference sequence). The J segment lost 1 base and the V segment lost 9 bases, leaving 13 bases of the junction unmatched. The DNA for the CDR3 is TGTGCCAGAACCGGGACAGGGTGTAAATTGAGCAATCAGCCCCAGCATTTT. Translating it yields CARTGTGCKLSNQPQHF.